These 27 T cell receptor beta chains came from one sample sequenced in a study of blood T cell repertoires in COVID-19. Here immunoSEQ multiplex PCR was the method, and the copy in TCRdb shows in-frame clones only, minus some. The top ten hold more than 3.5% of the sample, which has about 150,000 clones, 76% seen once. The specimen sequenced was peripheral blood. The origin of the receptors is an elderly woman with acute or convalescent COVID-19.

V is TRBV3-1 (or the pseudogene TRBV3-2) and J is TRBJ1-6, with TRBD1 identical over 7 bases. The CDR3 contains 15 residues. J gave up 11 bases and V 4 bases, and 11 bases lay outside the gene matches. Germline V gene lookup returns CDR1 LGHDT and CDR2 YNNKEL (reference sequence). The DNA for the CDR3 is TGTGCCAGCAGCCCCAGACAGGACAGGTTGGCACCCCTCCACTTT. Its translation is CASSPRQDRLAPLHF.

This chain joins TRBV20-1 and TRBJ1-1; no clear D. CDR1 and CDR2 (germline): DFQATT, SNEGSKA (reference sequence). Trimming pared 3 bases from V and 4 bases from J, leaving 9 bases between. CDR3 length equals 12 residues. This chain's CDR3 is CSASISGTEAFF. DNA for the CDR3: TGCAGTGCTAGTATTTCCGGCACTGAAGCTTTCTTT.

The chain has TRBV6-2 or TRBV6-3 and TRBJ1-2; D is perhaps TRBD1 (5 bases). This CDR3 region has 13 residues. Deletions cut 5 bases from V and 6 bases from J, with 13 bases between. Germline values: CDR1 MNHEY, CDR2 SVGEGT. The CDR3 nucleotides are TGTGCCAGCAGTCGGGGCCGCGGGAATGGCTACACCTTC. Translated: CASSRGRGNGYTF.

This clone was recorded a few times. The chain joins TRBV27 to TRBJ2-1; no clear D gene. The ends were cut back, 6 bases at V and 0 bases at J, with 12 bases in the middle. The CDR3 sequence is 15 residues long. Germline CDR1 reads MNHEY; CDR2 reads SMNVEV (reference sequence). CDR3 in DNA: TGTGCCAGCAGCTCGATACTGAGCTCCTACAATGAGCAGTTCTTC. Its translation: CASSSILSSYNEQFF.

This clone was observed a handful of times. This rearrangement joins TRBV7-2 to TRBJ2-2; no definite D call. The V end lost 2 bases, the J end lost 5 bases, and 18 bases lay between the germline ends. The CDR3 sequence is 17 residues long. Germline lookup yields CDR1 SGHTA and CDR2 FQGNSA. This chain's CDR3 is CASSLRYDMTLTGELFF. CDR3 nucleotides: TGTGCCAGCAGCTTAAGGTACGACATGACCCTAACCGGGGAGCTGTTTTTT.

V is TRBV2 and J is TRBJ1-2, with a weak D call TRBD1 (5 bases). CDR1 and CDR2 (germline): SNHLY, FYNNEI. The CDR3 loop spans 14 amino acids. Trimming pared 11 bases from V and 7 bases from J, leaving 23 bases between. CDR3 sequence (DNA): TGTGCCTCCCCTAAAGGACAAAGAGAGACTGGCTACACCTTC. This sequence encodes CASPKGQRETGYTF.

There are a few counts of this clone. The chain recombines TRBV19 with TRBJ1-5; D remains ambiguous. Germline-derived CDR1 and CDR2 are LNHDA and SQIVND (reference sequence). Between the trimmed V and J ends, which lost 7 bases and 4 bases, there was a span of 17 bases. This CDR3 contains 15 residues. The CDR3 DNA reads as TGTGCCAGTACAACCTCCGGGTCCTCTAATCAGCCCCAGCATTTT. Its translation is CASTTSGSSNQPQHF.

CDR3 region: CASSLGQGRHEQFF. As DNA, the CDR3 is TGCGCCAGCAGCCTAGGACAGGGTAGGCATGAGCAGTTCTTC. The chain has TRBV5-1 and TRBJ2-1; the match to TRBD1 covers 8 bases. CDR3 size: 14 residues. The germline V gene has CDR1 SGHRS and CDR2 YFSETQ. V trimming: 4 bases; J trimming: 8 bases; junction bases outside the gene matches: 8. The entire variable domain, with the rest obtained from reference TRBV5-1 and TRBJ2-1, is as follows: KAGVTQTPRYLIKTRGQQVTLSCSPISGHRSVSWYQQTPGQGLQFLFEYFSETQRNKGNFPGRFSGRQFSNSRSEMNVSTLELGDSALYLCASSLGQGRHEQFFGPGTRLTVL.

The CDR3 loop is CASSTLGIAGGSYEQYF. Written as DNA, the CDR3 is TGTGCCAGCAGCACCCTAGGCATAGCGGGAGGGTCCTACGAGCAGTACTTC. This rearrangement joins TRBV7-8 to TRBJ2-7; 11 bases map to TRBD2. This CDR3 has 17 amino acids. Germline values: CDR1 SGHVS, CDR2 FQNEAQ. The J segment lost 1 base and the V segment lost 5 bases, leaving 10 bases of the junction unmatched.

The chain carries TRBV18 and TRBJ2-7, with TRBD1 as a possible D gene (5 bases). CDR3 length equals 15 residues. V lost 3 bases and J 2 bases, leaving 14 bases between the germline ends. Germline CDR1 KGHSH, CDR2 LQKENI. Here the CDR3 reads CASSPGRETAYEQYF. The CDR3 DNA reads TGTGCCAGCTCACCGGGTCGCGAGACAGCCTACGAGCAGTACTTC.

This chain links TRBV7-9 with TRBJ1-3; D perhaps matches TRBD1 (6 bases). The germline CDR1 and CDR2 sequences are SEHNR and FQNEAQ (reference sequence). Trimming left V 3 bases short and J 4 bases short, with 10 bases between. CDR3 length: 14 amino acids. The CDR3 bases are TGTGCCAGCAGCTTCGCAGGGGTCGGAAACACCATATATTTT. As protein: CASSFAGVGNTIYF.

The chain couples TRBV18 to TRBJ1-1, with 9 bases matching TRBD1. From germline, CDR1 is KGHSH and CDR2 LQKENI. V was pared by 2 bases and J by 10 bases, with 8 bases of the junction left unmatched. The CDR3 consists of 14 residues. The CDR3 DNA reads TGTGCCAGCTCACCAGGACAGGGGCCGGTCGCAGCTTTCTTT. Encoded protein: CASSPGQGPVAAFF.

V and J are TRBV30 and TRBJ2-1, with a possible D match to TRBD2 (5 bases). Trimming removed 2 bases from V and 0 bases from J, with 14 bases in between. Germline V gene data show CDR1 as GTSNPN and CDR2 as SVGIG (reference sequence). The CDR3 is 16 amino acids. CDR3 DNA sequence: TGTGCCTGGAGTCTAAGAGGACTTTCCTCCTACAATGAGCAGTTCTTC. Its protein product is CAWSLRGLSSYNEQFF.

The chain has TRBV6-5 and TRBJ1-6; 8 bases match TRBD1. The CDR3 extends over 15 amino acids. Trimming at V came to 6 bases and at J to 9 bases, leaving 10 bases not matched to a gene. Germline CDR1 reads MNHEY; CDR2 reads SVGAGI. The CDR3 region has the DNA TGTGCCAGCAGAATACAGGGGGAAACGGTTTCACCCCTCCACTTT. Translation gives CASRIQGETVSPLHF.

The rearrangement joins TRBV9 to TRBJ2-5; 8 bases map to TRBD2. V shed 4 bases and J 7 bases; nucleotides not matched to a gene: 9. This CDR3 region has 14 residues. Per the germline V gene, CDR1 is SGDLS and CDR2 is YYNGEE. The CDR3 here is CASSPRLAFATQYF. In DNA form, the CDR3 reads TGTGCCAGCAGCCCGCGACTAGCGTTTGCGACCCAGTACTTC.

The chain combines TRBV5-6 with TRBJ2-3; 13 nucleotides line up with TRBD2. Germline-derived CDR1 and CDR2 are SGHDT and YYEEEE. The V gene end was trimmed by 4 bases and the J gene end by 1 base; junction bases not matched to a gene: 3. The CDR3 has 16 amino acids. The CDR3 here is CASSKGLAGGTDTQYF. DNA for the CDR3: TGTGCCAGCAGCAAAGGACTAGCGGGGGGCACAGATACGCAGTATTTT. The full variable domain, completed using reference TRBV5-6 and TRBJ2-3, is DAGVTQSPTHLIKTRGQQVTLRCSPKSGHDTVSWYQQALGQGPQFIFQYYEEEERQRGNFPDRFSGHQFPNYSSELNVNALLLGDSALYLCASSKGLAGGTDTQYFGPGTRLTVL.

This clone has more than one count but fewer than ten. The J gene is TRBJ1-2, the V gene TRBV21-1. TRBV21-1 constitutes a pseudogene. The CDR3 consists of 14 residues. The CDR3 loop is CASMSHPGVDGYTF. As DNA, the CDR3 is TGTGCCAGCATGTCCCACCCGGGTGTTGATGGCTACACCTTC.

Regarding this clone: The same CDR3 also results from other DNA sequences found in this sample. This sequence joins TRBV5-1 and TRBJ2-2; D call uncertain. Trimming shortened V by 2 bases and J by 1 base, and 6 bases separated the two germline ends. Germline V lookup: CDR1 SGHRS, CDR2 YFSETQ. CDR3 length equals 14 residues. CDR3 sequence: CASSFRENTGELFF. CDR3 DNA sequence: TGCGCCAGCAGCTTTCGAGAGAACACCGGGGAGCTGTTTTTT.

The V gene is TRBV10-3, the J gene TRBJ1-5; D is uncertain. Per germline, CDR1 ENHRY and CDR2 SYGVKD. Between the trimmed V and J ends, which lost 2 bases and 3 bases, there was a span of 8 bases. This CDR3 spans 14 amino acids. CDR3 DNA: TGTGCCATCAGTGAGGGGCTCTCCAATCAGCCCCAGCATTTT. Its translation is CAISEGLSNQPQHF.

A remark on this clone: Different DNA sequences within this sample yield the same CDR3. The chain links TRBV6-5 to TRBJ1-1, with D unclear. V gave up 3 bases and J gave up 1 base, with 6 bases separating them. Looked up from germline, CDR1 is MNHEY and CDR2 is SVGAGI. The CDR3 has 13 amino acids. CDR3 coding DNA: TGTGCCAGCAGTTATTGGCAGAACACTGAAGCTTTCTTT. Residues: CASSYWQNTEAFF.

This clone occurred once. The chain couples TRBV20-1 to TRBJ2-7, with D maybe TRBD2 (6 bases). The CDR3 extends over 11 amino acids. V lost 5 bases to trimming and J lost 5 bases, with 10 bases between them. The germline V gene has CDR1 DFQATT and CDR2 SNEGSKA (reference sequence). CDR3 sequence reads: CSAPIADEQYF. CDR3 DNA: TGCAGTGCTCCGATAGCGGACGAGCAGTACTTC.

The chain employs TRBV27 and TRBJ1-1, with a possible D match to TRBD1 (5 bases). Germline CDR1 reads MNHEY; CDR2 reads SMNVEV (reference sequence). The CDR3 is 14 amino acids. V lost 3 bases to trimming and J lost 4 bases, with 12 bases between them. The CDR3: CASSFWGDVTEAFF. In DNA, the CDR3 is TGTGCCAGCAGTTTTTGGGGGGACGTCACTGAAGCTTTCTTT.

This chain joins TRBV10-1 and TRBJ1-2, with D perhaps TRBD1 (6 bases). Trimming cost V 6 bases and J 1 base, with 21 bases left between them. The CDR3 has 17 residues. Germline CDR1 is WNHNN and CDR2 is SYGVQD (reference sequence). Written as DNA, the CDR3 is TGCGCCAGCAGATCGGGCAGGGGCCGGAGGTTTAACTATGGCTACACCTTC. The encoded protein is CASRSGRGRRFNYGYTF.

The chain couples TRBV5-6 to TRBJ2-1, with a weak D call TRBD1 (5 bases). This CDR3 contains 13 residues. The germline V gene encodes CDR1 SGHDT and CDR2 YYEEEE. The V end lost 4 bases, the J end lost 14 bases, and 19 bases lay between the germline ends. CDR3 sequence: CASSHRAVLQEFF. In DNA, the CDR3 is TGTGCCAGCAGCCACCGTGCGGTCCTACAGGAGTTCTTC.

The V call is TRBV30, the J call TRBJ1-4; 7 bases match TRBD1. The V segment lost 3 bases and the J segment 10 bases; nucleotides outside the gene matches: 11. The germline CDR1 and CDR2 sequences are GTSNPN and SVGIG (reference sequence). This CDR3 contains 14 residues. The CDR3 DNA reads TGTGCCTGGAGCGTCGGGACAGAGAGTGGAAAACTGTTTTTT. It specifies CAWSVGTESGKLFF.

The V gene is TRBV7-2, the J gene TRBJ2-2; 8 bases match TRBD1. The CDR3 runs to 15 residues. J lost 7 bases, V lost 4 bases, and 8 bases had no gene match. CDR1 is SGHTA, CDR2 FQGNSA, per germline. The CDR3 here is CASSSLTGAGGELFF. The CDR3 DNA reads as TGTGCCAGCAGCTCCCTGACAGGGGCTGGCGGGGAGCTGTTTTTT.

This clone has only a few counts. The rearrangement uses TRBV11-3 and TRBJ2-1; weak D call: TRBD1 (6 bases). CDR1 and CDR2 (germline): SGHNT, YENEEA. V lost 5 bases and J lost 8, with 13 bases in between. This CDR3 is built from 13 residues. CDR3 coding DNA: TGTGCCAGCAGCCTACAGGGTCCTGATGAGCAGTTCTTC. Amino acid sequence: CASSLQGPDEQFF.